The present T cell receptor (beta chain) was sequenced within a study of beta chain features in type 1 diabetes. Sorted populations were all over 98% pure. Of the isolated RNA, all was reverse transcribed, and so the sequenced material was expressed TCRB transcripts. Each sample of naive, central memory or regulatory T cells had, on average, about 3.57 million reads. Some clones are missing from TCRdb's copy, which holds only in-frame ones; the method was immunoSEQ multiplex PCR. The sample lists about 250,000 clones; roughly 15% were seen once. Germline V gene lookup returns CDR1 SGHTA and CDR2 FQGNSA. There are 15 residues in the CDR3. Deletions cut 2 bases from V and 1 base from J, with 9 bases between. This clone was seen a handful of times. What it recognizes is unknown. The sample contains more than one DNA sequence encoding this CDR3. Findings and limits, study-wide: For cells with high TCR expression, cDNA sequencing could yield over-representation.

Input material: naive CD4+ T cells from blood. J is TRBJ1-5 and V is TRBV7-2, with TRBD1 as a possible D gene (6 bases). The TCR was taken from a woman between 40 and 50 years old in good health. The CDR3 sequence: CASSLQGLSNQPQHF. The CDR3 DNA reads as TGTGCCAGCAGCTTACAGGGGCTAAGCAATCAGCCCCAGCATTTT.